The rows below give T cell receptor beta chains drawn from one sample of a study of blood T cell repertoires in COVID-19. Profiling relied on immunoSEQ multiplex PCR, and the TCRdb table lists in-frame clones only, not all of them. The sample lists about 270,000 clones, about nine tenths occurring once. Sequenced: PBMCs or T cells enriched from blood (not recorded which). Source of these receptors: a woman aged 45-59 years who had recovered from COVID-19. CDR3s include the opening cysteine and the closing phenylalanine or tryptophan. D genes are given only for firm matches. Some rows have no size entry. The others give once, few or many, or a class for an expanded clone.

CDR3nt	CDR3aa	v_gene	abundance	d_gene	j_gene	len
TGTGCCAGCAGTCCACCTCCAAAGACAGGGGCTAACTATGGCTACACCTTC	CASSPPPKTGANYGYTF	TRBV28	-	TRBD1	TRBJ1-2	17
TGTGCCAGCAGCCAAGGCGGGACAGGGGATAGCAATCAGCCCCAGCATTTT	CASSQGGTGDSNQPQHF	TRBV3-1/TRBV3-2	few	TRBD1	TRBJ1-5	17
TGCGCCAGCAGCCAAGATGGCAGGGAGAACACTGAAGCTTTCTTT	CASSQDGRENTEAFF	TRBV4-3	few	-	TRBJ1-1	15
TGTGCCAGCAGGACTAAGGGAGGTTCCTACGAGCAGTACTTC	CASRTKGGSYEQYF	TRBV6-5	-	-	TRBJ2-7	14
TGTGCCAGCAGCTTAAGTTTGGGGGCCCAGGAGCAGTACTTC	CASSLSLGAQEQYF	TRBV7-9	-	-	TRBJ2-7	14
TGTGCCATCAGTGAGTCGATTGGGACAGGAACTTCGCCAAACATTCAGTACTTC	CAISESIGTGTSPNIQYF	TRBV10-3	-	TRBD1	TRBJ2-4	18
TGTGCCAGCAGTCTTGGCGGGACTAGCGGGACGAATGAGCAGTTCTTC	CASSLGGTSGTNEQFF	TRBV5-4	-	TRBD2	TRBJ2-1	16
TGTGCCAGCTCACGAGCCTCCGATGGCTACACCTTC	CASSRASDGYTF	TRBV18	-	-	TRBJ1-2	12
TGTGCCAGCAGCCATGGTAGGGGACAGTCCTATGGCTACACCTTC	CASSHGRGQSYGYTF	TRBV3-1/TRBV3-2	-	TRBD1	TRBJ1-2	15
TGTGCCAGCAGCGCGGGACTAGCGAACTACAATGAGCAGTTCTTC	CASSAGLANYNEQFF	TRBV9	few	TRBD2	TRBJ2-1	15